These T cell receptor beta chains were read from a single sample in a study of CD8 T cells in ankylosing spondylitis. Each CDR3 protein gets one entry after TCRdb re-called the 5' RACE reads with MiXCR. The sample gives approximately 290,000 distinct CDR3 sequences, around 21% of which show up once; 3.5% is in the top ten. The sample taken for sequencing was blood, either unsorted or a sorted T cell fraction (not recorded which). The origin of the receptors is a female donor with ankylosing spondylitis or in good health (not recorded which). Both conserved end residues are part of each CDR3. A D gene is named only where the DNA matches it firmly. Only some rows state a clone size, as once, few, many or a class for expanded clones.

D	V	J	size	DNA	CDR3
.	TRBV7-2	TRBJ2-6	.	TGTGCCAGCAGCGGACACCTTGGGGCCAACGTCCTGACTTTC	CASSGHLGANVLTF
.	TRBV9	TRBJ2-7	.	TGTGCCAGCAGCGTAGGGGGGACGAGTCGGGAGCAGTACTTC	CASSVGGTSREQYF
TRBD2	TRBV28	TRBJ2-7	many	TGTGCCAGCAGCGCACCGACTAGCGGGAGCTACGAGCAGTACTTC	CASSAPTSGSYEQYF
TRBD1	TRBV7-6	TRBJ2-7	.	TGTGCCAGCAGCTTAGGGCTCGGGACAGGGGGCTACGAGCAGTACTTC	CASSLGLGTGGYEQYF
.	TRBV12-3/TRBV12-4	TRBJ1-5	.	TGTGCCAGCAGTTTCGCTGATCAGCCCCAGCATTTT	CASSFADQPQHF
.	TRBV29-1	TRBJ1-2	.	TGCAGCGTGAAGACAGTCAACTATGGCTACACCTTC	CSVKTVNYGYTF
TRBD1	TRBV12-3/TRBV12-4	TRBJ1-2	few	TGTGCCAGCAGTTTAAACAGGGGCAATGGCTACACCTTC	CASSLNRGNGYTF
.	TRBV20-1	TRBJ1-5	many	TGCAGTGCTAGACTCTTCATCTCGGGGGGAGATCAGCCCCAGCATTTT	CSARLFISGGDQPQHF
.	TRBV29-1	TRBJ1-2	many	TGCAGCGTTGAAGACAAAGGGCAAAACTATGGCTACACCTTC	CSVEDKGQNYGYTF
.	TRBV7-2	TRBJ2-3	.	TGTGCCAGCAGGGAAGAGGCAGGGGGGTGGGGTACGCAGTATTTT	CASREEAGGWGTQYF
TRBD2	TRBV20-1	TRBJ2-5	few	TGCAGTGCTAGAGATTCCAGGAGACTAGCCGAGACCCAGTACTTC	CSARDSRRLAETQYF
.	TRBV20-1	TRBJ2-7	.	TGCAGTGCTAGCCCCGGATCCCGCTCCTACGAGCAGTACTTC	CSASPGSRSYEQYF
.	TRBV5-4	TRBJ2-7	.	TGTGCCAGCAGCTTTGTCGCGGACAGCTCCTACGAGCAGTACTTC	CASSFVADSSYEQYF
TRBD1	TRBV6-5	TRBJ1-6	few	TGTGCCAGCAGTTACCGGACAGGGACACCCCTCCACTTT	CASSYRTGTPLHF
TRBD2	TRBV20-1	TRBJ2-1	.	TGCAGTGCTAGAGAGATTGGCGGGAGGGCGACTGAGCAGTTCTTC	CSAREIGGRATEQFF
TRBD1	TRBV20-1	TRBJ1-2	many	TGCAGTGCTCGACGACAGGGTGACGGCTACACCTTC	CSARRQGDGYTF
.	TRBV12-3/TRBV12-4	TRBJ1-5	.	TGTGCCAGCACCCGAGACCCTCGGGGTCAGCCCCAGCATTTT	CASTRDPRGQPQHF
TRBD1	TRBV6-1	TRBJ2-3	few	TGTGCCACATACCGGGACAGGGAAGGAGATACGCAGTATTTT	CATYRDREGDTQYF
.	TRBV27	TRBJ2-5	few	TGTGCCAGCAGTAGACGGGGCGGACAAGAGACCCAGTACTTC	CASSRRGGQETQYF
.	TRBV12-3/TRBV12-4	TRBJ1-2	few	TGTGCCAGCAGTTCCAGTCCGCCAGACCCCTATGGCTACACCTTC	CASSSSPPDPYGYTF
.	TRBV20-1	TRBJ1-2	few	TGCAGTGCTCAAAGAGCAGGAAAAGGCTACACCTTC	CSAQRAGKGYTF
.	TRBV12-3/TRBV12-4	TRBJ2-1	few	TGTGCCAGCAGTCTCCGACTGTTCAATGAGCAGTTCTTC	CASSLRLFNEQFF
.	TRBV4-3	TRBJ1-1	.	TGCGCCAGCAGCCCTAAGATGGGGAGAGGAGACACTGAAGCTTTCTTT	CASSPKMGRGDTEAFF
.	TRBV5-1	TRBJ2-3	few	TGCGCCAGCAGCTTGGGTAGCGGACCCGGCACAGATACGCAGTATTTT	CASSLGSGPGTDTQYF